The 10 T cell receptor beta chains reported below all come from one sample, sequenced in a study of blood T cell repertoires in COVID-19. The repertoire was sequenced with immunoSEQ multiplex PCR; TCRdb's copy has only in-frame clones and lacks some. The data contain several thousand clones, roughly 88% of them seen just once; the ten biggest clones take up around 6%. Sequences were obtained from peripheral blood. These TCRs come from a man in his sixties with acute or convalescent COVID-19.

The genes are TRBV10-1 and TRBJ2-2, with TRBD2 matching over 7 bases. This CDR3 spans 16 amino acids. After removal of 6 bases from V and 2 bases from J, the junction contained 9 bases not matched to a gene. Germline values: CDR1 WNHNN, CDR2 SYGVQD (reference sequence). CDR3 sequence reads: CASRKSGTENTGELFF. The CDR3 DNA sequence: TGCGCCAGCAGGAAAAGCGGGACTGAAAACACCGGGGAGCTGTTTTTT.

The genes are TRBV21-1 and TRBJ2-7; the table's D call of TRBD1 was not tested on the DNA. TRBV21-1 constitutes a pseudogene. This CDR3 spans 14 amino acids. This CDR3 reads CASSPRQGAYEQYV. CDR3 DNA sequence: TGTGCCAGCAGCCCCCGACAGGGGGCCTACGAGCAGTACGTC.

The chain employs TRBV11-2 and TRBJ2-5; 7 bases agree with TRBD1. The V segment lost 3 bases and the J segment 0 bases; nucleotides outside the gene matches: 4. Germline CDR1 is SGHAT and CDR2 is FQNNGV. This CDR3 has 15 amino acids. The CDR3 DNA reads TGTGCCAGCAGCTTCGTAGGACAGGACCAAGAGACCCAGTACTTC. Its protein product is CASSFVGQDQETQYF.

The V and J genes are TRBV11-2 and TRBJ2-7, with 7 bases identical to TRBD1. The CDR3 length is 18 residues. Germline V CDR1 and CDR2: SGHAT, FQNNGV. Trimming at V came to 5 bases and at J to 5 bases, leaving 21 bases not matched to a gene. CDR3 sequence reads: CASSRTSKGASEPNEQYV. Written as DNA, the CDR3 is TGTGCCAGCAGCCGAACTTCTAAGGGGGCGTCTGAACCTAACGAGCAGTACGTC.

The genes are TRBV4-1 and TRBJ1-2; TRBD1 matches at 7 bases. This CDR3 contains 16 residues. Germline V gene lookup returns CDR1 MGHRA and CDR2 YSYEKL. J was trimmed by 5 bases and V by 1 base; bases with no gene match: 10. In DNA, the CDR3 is TGCGCCAGCAGCCAAGCGGGAACAGGGGTCGAGTATGGCTACACCTTC. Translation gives CASSQAGTGVEYGYTF.

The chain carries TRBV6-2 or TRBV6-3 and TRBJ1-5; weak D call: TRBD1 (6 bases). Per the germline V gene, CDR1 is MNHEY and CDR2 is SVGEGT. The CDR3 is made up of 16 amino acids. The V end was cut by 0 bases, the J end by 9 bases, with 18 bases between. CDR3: CASSYSRQARPGPQHF. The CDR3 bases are TGTGCCAGCAGTTACTCGAGACAGGCGCGTCCGGGGCCCCAGCATTTT.

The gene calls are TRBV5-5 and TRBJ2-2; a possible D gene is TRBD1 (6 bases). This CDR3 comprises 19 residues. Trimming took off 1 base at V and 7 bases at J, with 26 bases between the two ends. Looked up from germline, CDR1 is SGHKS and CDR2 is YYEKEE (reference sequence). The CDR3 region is CASSLRGELLAGVDGELFF. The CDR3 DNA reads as TGTGCCAGCAGCTTGAGAGGGGAGCTCCTAGCAGGGGTTGACGGGGAGCTGTTTTTT. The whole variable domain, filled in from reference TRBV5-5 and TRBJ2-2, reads DAGVTQSPTHLIKTRGQQVTLRCSPISGHKSVSWYQQVLGQGPQFIFQYYEKEERGRGNFPDRFSARQFPNYSSELNVNALLLGDSALYLCASSLRGELLAGVDGELFFGEGSRLTVL.

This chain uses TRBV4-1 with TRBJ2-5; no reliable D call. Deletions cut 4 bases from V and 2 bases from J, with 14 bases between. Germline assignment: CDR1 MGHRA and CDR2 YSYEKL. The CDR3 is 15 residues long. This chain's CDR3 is CASSPAHRRQETQYF. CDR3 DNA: TGCGCCAGCAGCCCGGCCCACCGGCGGCAAGAGACCCAGTACTTC.

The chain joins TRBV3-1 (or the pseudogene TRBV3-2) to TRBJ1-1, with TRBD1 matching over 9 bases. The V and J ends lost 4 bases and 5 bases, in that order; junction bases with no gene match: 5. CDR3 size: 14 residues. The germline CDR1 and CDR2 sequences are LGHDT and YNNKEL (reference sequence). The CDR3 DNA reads TGTGCCAGCAGCCCGGACAGGGGAAATACTGAAGCTTTCTTT. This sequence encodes CASSPDRGNTEAFF.

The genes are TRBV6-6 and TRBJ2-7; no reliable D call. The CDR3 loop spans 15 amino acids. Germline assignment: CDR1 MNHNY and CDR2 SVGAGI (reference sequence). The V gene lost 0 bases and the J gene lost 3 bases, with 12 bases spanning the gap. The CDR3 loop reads CASSYSQPNRYEQYF. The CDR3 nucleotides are TGTGCCAGCAGTTACTCGCAACCTAACCGCTACGAGCAGTACTTC.